Listed below are T cell receptor beta chains from one sample, sequenced in a study of CD8 T cells in Susac syndrome. MiXCR, run by TCRdb on the immunoSEQ multiplex PCR reads, gives a single entry per CDR3 protein. The sample yields about 300,000 distinct CDR3 sequences, about 91% seen once. The specimen sequenced was CD8+ T cells from PBMCs. The receptors were sampled from a human donor with multiple sclerosis. CDR3s include the opening cysteine and the closing phenylalanine or tryptophan. The D gene is left open where the match is weak. Some rows have no size entry. The others give once, few or many, or a class for an expanded clone.

J gene: TRBJ2-3; D gene: -; V gene: TRBV9; clone size: -; CDR3 protein: CASSPFGDTQYF; CDR3 DNA: TGTGCCAGCAGCCCCTTCGGAGATACGCAGTATTTT
J gene: TRBJ2-1; D gene: -; V gene: TRBV12-3/TRBV12-4; clone size: few; CDR3 protein: CASSSQGNEQFF; CDR3 DNA: TGTGCCAGCAGTTCCCAGGGGAATGAGCAGTTCTTC
J gene: TRBJ2-7; D gene: -; V gene: TRBV20-1; clone size: -; CDR3 protein: CSASGGGYEQYF; CDR3 DNA: TGCAGTGCTAGCGGAGGGGGCTACGAGCAGTACTTC
J gene: TRBJ2-7; D gene: TRBD1; V gene: TRBV6-6; clone size: once; CDR3 protein: CASSTSRDRVTYEQYF; CDR3 DNA: TGTGCCAGCAGTACCTCCCGGGACAGGGTAACCTACGAGCAGTACTTC
J gene: TRBJ2-7; D gene: TRBD2; V gene: TRBV12-3/TRBV12-4; clone size: -; CDR3 protein: CASSTRTSGTGEQYF; CDR3 DNA: TGTGCCAGCAGCACAAGGACTAGCGGGACGGGCGAGCAGTACTTC
J gene: TRBJ2-1; D gene: -; V gene: TRBV12-3/TRBV12-4; clone size: -; CDR3 protein: CASSSVANNEQFF; CDR3 DNA: TGTGCCAGCAGTTCCGTCGCGAACAATGAGCAGTTCTTC
J gene: TRBJ2-1; D gene: -; V gene: TRBV9; clone size: -; CDR3 protein: CASSVGKGLGSYNEQFF; CDR3 DNA: TGTGCCAGCAGCGTAGGTAAGGGACTGGGGTCCTACAATGAGCAGTTCTTC
J gene: TRBJ2-5; D gene: -; V gene: TRBV27; clone size: -; CDR3 protein: CASSSLVWETQYF; CDR3 DNA: TGTGCCAGCAGTTCCCTTGTTTGGGAGACCCAGTACTTC
J gene: TRBJ2-1; D gene: TRBD2; V gene: TRBV27; clone size: -; CDR3 protein: CASSPSASGRAPNEQFF; CDR3 DNA: TGTGCCAGCAGTCCCTCGGCTAGCGGGAGGGCCCCCAATGAGCAGTTCTTC
J gene: TRBJ2-7; D gene: -; V gene: TRBV20-1; clone size: -; CDR3 protein: CSARVSGTDGSEQYF; CDR3 DNA: TGCAGTGCTAGGGTTAGCGGCACAGATGGGTCCGAGCAGTACTTC
J gene: TRBJ2-7; D gene: TRBD2; V gene: TRBV20-1; clone size: -; CDR3 protein: CSARELAARSYEQYF; CDR3 DNA: TGCAGTGCTAGAGAACTAGCGGCACGCTCCTACGAGCAGTACTTC
J gene: TRBJ2-6; D gene: -; V gene: TRBV30; clone size: -; CDR3 protein: CAWSVLGGTGANVLTF; CDR3 DNA: TGTGCCTGGAGTGTACTCGGGGGTACTGGGGCCAACGTCCTGACTTTC
J gene: TRBJ2-1; D gene: TRBD2; V gene: TRBV4-2; clone size: few; CDR3 protein: CASSEDTSGGVEQFF; CDR3 DNA: TGTGCCAGCAGCGAAGACACTAGCGGGGGGGTAGAGCAGTTCTTC
J gene: TRBJ2-3; D gene: -; V gene: TRBV28; clone size: -; CDR3 protein: CASSFRPIDTQYF; CDR3 DNA: TGTGCCAGCAGTTTTCGCCCTATAGATACGCAGTATTTT
J gene: TRBJ2-1; D gene: -; V gene: TRBV4-2; clone size: -; CDR3 protein: CASSQVGGHNEQFF; CDR3 DNA: TGTGCCAGCAGCCAAGTCGGGGGCCACAATGAGCAGTTCTTC
J gene: TRBJ1-2; D gene: -; V gene: TRBV29-1; clone size: -; CDR3 protein: CSVEDLEIYGYTF; CDR3 DNA: TGCAGCGTTGAAGATTTGGAGATCTATGGCTACACCTTC
J gene: TRBJ2-2; D gene: -; V gene: TRBV27; clone size: -; CDR3 protein: CASTGHLTPNTGELFF; CDR3 DNA: TGTGCCAGCACGGGACACCTAACCCCGAACACCGGGGAGCTGTTTTTT
J gene: TRBJ1-4; D gene: TRBD1; V gene: TRBV30; clone size: -; CDR3 protein: CAWIEQGAYEKLFF; CDR3 DNA: TGTGCCTGGATCGAACAGGGGGCATACGAAAAACTGTTTTTT
J gene: TRBJ2-3; D gene: -; V gene: TRBV29-1; clone size: once; CDR3 protein: CSVDQGTSTDTQYF; CDR3 DNA: TGCAGCGTTGACCAGGGGACTAGCACAGATACGCAGTATTTT
J gene: TRBJ2-5; D gene: -; V gene: TRBV7-2; clone size: -; CDR3 protein: CASSPDWGRAETQYF; CDR3 DNA: TGTGCCAGCAGCCCGGACTGGGGAAGAGCGGAGACCCAGTACTTC
J gene: TRBJ1-1; D gene: -; V gene: TRBV6-2/TRBV6-3; clone size: -; CDR3 protein: CASSWTMNTEAFF; CDR3 DNA: TGTGCCAGCAGTTGGACGATGAACACTGAAGCTTTCTTT
J gene: TRBJ2-6; D gene: -; V gene: TRBV29-1; clone size: -; CDR3 protein: CSVGGTDRVGSGANVLTF; CDR3 DNA: TGCAGCGTTGGGGGGACGGATCGGGTTGGCTCTGGGGCCAACGTCCTGACTTTC
J gene: TRBJ2-7; D gene: -; V gene: TRBV7-2; clone size: -; CDR3 protein: CASSLLLRDEQYF; CDR3 DNA: TGTGCCAGCAGCTTACTCCTTCGGGACGAGCAGTACTTC
J gene: TRBJ2-1; D gene: -; V gene: TRBV7-2; clone size: -; CDR3 protein: CASSLKRLAGSNEQFF; CDR3 DNA: TGTGCCAGCAGCTTAAAACGTCTCGCAGGGTCCAATGAGCAGTTCTTC